The following is a TCR beta chain sequence with its context. No antigen is known for it. The V end lost 5 bases, the J end lost 4 bases, and 13 bases lay between the germline ends. This CDR3 has 14 amino acids. The data originate from a study of T cell repertoires in cytomegalovirus infection. Overall study: Based on public TCR beta signatures, there were indications of CMV infection and of a matching HLA type.

TCRdb recomputed calls from the reads with MiXCR, one row per CDR3 protein. Of roughly 500,000 distinct CDR3 sequences in the sample, 42% were seen once. Findings and limits, study-wide: Cumulative frequency (of public TCR beta family members) identified carriers of CMV plus the relevant HLA.

The chain employs TRBV12-3 or TRBV12-4 and TRBJ2-3; unclear D gene. This clonotype was obtained from a human donor in good health (CMV status not recorded). Some clones in this sample may be carry-over from other donors' samples. The sample was cultured PBMCs, taken from culture after CMV antigen stimulation. The CDR3 DNA sequence: TGTGCCAGCAGTACCGACCTAACAGCAGATACGCAGTATTTT. Protein sequence: CASSTDLTADTQYF.